These 30 T cell receptor beta chains originate from one sample sequenced in a study of blood T cell repertoires in COVID-19. Data came from immunoSEQ multiplex PCR; TCRdb stores just in-frame clones and leaves some out. The sample consists of 65,000 to 70,000 clones, roughly 92% of them appearing once. The sequencing sample was made of peripheral blood. The receptors stem from a man in his sixties or seventies with active COVID-19.

This sequence joins TRBV10-2 and TRBJ2-3; TRBD2 agrees at 7 bases. CDR3 size: 15 residues. CDR1 is WSHSY and CDR2 is SAAADI in the germline V gene. Trimming at V came to 5 bases and at J to 4 bases, leaving 9 bases not matched to a gene. DNA for the CDR3: TGCGCCAGCAGTCGGTCCGGACTAGTCGCAGATACGCAGTATTTT. It is translated as CASSRSGLVADTQYF.

The J gene is TRBJ1-6, the V gene TRBV5-1; 8 bases are a match to TRBD1. The CDR3 totals 15 residues. Trimming removed 0 bases from V and 9 bases from J; junction bases left unmatched: 5. The V gene's germline CDR1 is SGHRS and CDR2 YFSETQ. As DNA, the CDR3 is TGCGCCAGCAGCTTGGAGCAGGGGGCCTTTTCACCCCTCCACTTT. It is translated as CASSLEQGAFSPLHF.

V gene TRBV18 combines with J gene TRBJ2-3, with a weak D call TRBD1 (5 bases). The V end was cut by 4 bases, the J end by 0 bases, with 17 bases between. The CDR3 totals 17 residues. The V gene's germline CDR1 is KGHSH and CDR2 LQKENI. The CDR3 here is CASSLQGHTPSTDTQYF. The CDR3, as DNA: TGTGCCAGCTCACTTCAGGGTCATACCCCTAGCACAGATACGCAGTATTTT.

This clone has only one observation. V usage is TRBV19 and J usage is TRBJ2-7; 9 bases line up with TRBD1. The V gene end was trimmed by 6 bases and the J gene end by 2 bases; junction bases not matched to a gene: 8. Germline V lookup: CDR1 LNHDA, CDR2 SQIVND (reference sequence). The CDR3 extends over 15 amino acids. In DNA, the CDR3 is TGTGCCAGTAGCCCTCCGGGACAGGGCCCCTACGAGCAGTACTTC. Translated: CASSPPGQGPYEQYF.

The rearrangement links TRBV5-6 to TRBJ2-5, with D perhaps TRBD2 (7 bases). The CDR3 length is 15 residues. The V and J ends lost 2 bases and 5 bases respectively, with 16 bases between them. The germline V gene encodes CDR1 SGHDT and CDR2 YYEEEE. CDR3 in amino acids: CASSFGGPGEETQYF. DNA of the CDR3: TGTGCCAGCAGCTTCGGGGGGCCCGGGGAGGAGACCCAGTACTTC.

The chain links TRBV6-2 or TRBV6-3 to TRBJ1-5; D possibly corresponds to TRBD1 (5 bases). Germline assignment: CDR1 MNHEY and CDR2 SVGEGT. V was cut by 4 bases and J by 6 bases, with 19 bases left in between. The CDR3 sequence is 16 residues long. This CDR3 is CASSLGPGGPGQPQHF. CDR3 DNA sequence: TGTGCCAGCAGTTTGGGTCCCGGGGGACCCGGTCAGCCCCAGCATTTT.

The chain carries TRBV19 and TRBJ2-2, with 8 positions matching TRBD2. Germline lookup yields CDR1 LNHDA and CDR2 SQIVND (reference sequence). The CDR3 is 15 residues long. V was clipped by 4 bases and J by 4 bases; unmatched bases: 5. CDR3 protein: CASSTRTSPTGELFF. CDR3 coding DNA: TGTGCCAGTAGTACCCGGACTAGCCCCACCGGGGAGCTGTTTTTT.

The chain links TRBV7-9 to TRBJ2-2; D gene unclear. Between the trimmed V and J ends, which lost 2 bases and 5 bases, there was a span of 3 bases. Germline assignment: CDR1 SEHNR and CDR2 FQNEAQ (reference sequence). The CDR3 consists of 12 residues. CDR3 in amino acids: CASSLSTGELFF. In nucleotides, the CDR3 is TGTGCCAGCAGCTTATCGACCGGGGAGCTGTTTTTT.

V is TRBV19 and J is TRBJ2-1, with D possibly TRBD2 on 6 matching bases. Germline V gene data show CDR1 as LNHDA and CDR2 as SQIVND (reference sequence). CDR3 length equals 11 residues. The germline V and J ends were trimmed by 5 bases and 10 bases, with 9 bases remaining between them. The chain's CDR3 is CASSWLAEQFF. The CDR3 DNA is TGTGCCAGTAGTTGGCTAGCGGAGCAGTTCTTC.

The chain uses TRBV7-9 and TRBJ2-7, with 7 bases matching TRBD1. V gave up 5 bases and J gave up 5 bases; unmatched junction bases: 12. This CDR3 is built from 15 residues. Germline lookup yields CDR1 SEHNR and CDR2 FQNEAQ (reference sequence). The CDR3 sequence is CASSHGQENRDEQYF. CDR3 in DNA: TGTGCCAGCAGCCATGGACAGGAAAATAGGGACGAGCAGTACTTC.

The chain has TRBV7-9 and TRBJ1-2, with 10 positions matching TRBD1. CDR1 is SEHNR and CDR2 is FQNEAQ in the germline V gene (reference sequence). V shed 5 bases and J 7 bases; nucleotides not matched to a gene: 10. There are 15 residues in the CDR3. CDR3 in amino acids: CASSRSQDRGSGYTF. For the CDR3, the DNA is TGTGCCAGCAGCCGAAGCCAGGACAGGGGGTCTGGCTACACCTTC.

The rearrangement links TRBV12-3 or TRBV12-4 to TRBJ2-5, with unresolved D. This CDR3 region has 12 residues. Trimming cost V 6 bases and J 5 bases, with 10 bases left between them. Here the CDR3 DNA reads TGTGCCAGCAGCGCGAGGTGGGAGACCCAGTACTTC. Its protein product is CASSARWETQYF.

A note on this clone: The sample holds other DNA sequences that translate to the same CDR3. V gene TRBV5-1 combines with J gene TRBJ2-1; 8 bases agree with TRBD1. This CDR3 region has 15 residues. In germline, CDR1 is SGHRS, CDR2 YFSETQ. Trimming removed 0 bases from V and 1 base from J; junction bases left unmatched: 0. CDR3 residues: CASSLGQGSYNEQFF. The CDR3 nucleotides read TGCGCCAGCAGCTTGGGACAGGGGTCCTACAATGAGCAGTTCTTC.

The V and J genes are TRBV7-3 and TRBJ2-1; 10 bases fit TRBD2. Unmatched junction bases numbered 9, after V lost 5 bases and J lost 5 bases. Germline V gives CDR1 SGHTA, CDR2 FQGTGA. The CDR3 spans 16 residues. The CDR3 DNA reads TGTGCCAGCAGCCCTAGCGGGGGCCCCCCTGACAATGAGCAGTTCTTC. Residues: CASSPSGGPPDNEQFF.

The rearrangement links TRBV7-6 to TRBJ2-1, with D maybe TRBD1 (5 bases). Germline-derived CDR1 and CDR2 are SGHVS and FNYEAQ. The CDR3 length is 16 residues. V lost 1 base and J 6 bases, leaving 16 bases between the germline ends. DNA of the CDR3: TGTGCCAGCAGCTTAGTCCCCCCAGGGTACGGCAATGAGCAGTTCTTC. This codes for CASSLVPPGYGNEQFF.

The chain joins TRBV5-1 to TRBJ1-1, with TRBD1 identical over 8 bases. Germline trimming cut 2 bases from V and 1 base from J; bases unmatched to any gene: 7. The CDR3 runs to 16 residues. Germline CDR1 reads SGHRS; CDR2 reads YFSETQ. The CDR3 DNA reads as TGCGCCAGCAGCTTTTCAGGGGGCAACGGGAACACTGAAGCTTTCTTT. It specifies CASSFSGGNGNTEAFF. The full variable domain, its missing parts supplied by reference TRBV5-1 and TRBJ1-1, is KAGVTQTPRYLIKTRGQQVTLSCSPISGHRSVSWYQQTPGQGLQFLFEYFSETQRNKGNFPGRFSGRQFSNSRSEMNVSTLELGDSALYLCASSFSGGNGNTEAFFGQGTRLTVV.

This clone was recorded a few times. The rearrangement joins TRBV2 to TRBJ1-2; no reliable D call. The germline CDR1 and CDR2 sequences are SNHLY and FYNNEI. This CDR3 is built from 13 residues. Deletions cut 6 bases from V and 5 bases from J, with 13 bases between. The CDR3 sequence: CASSAEKRYGYTF. CDR3 DNA sequence: TGTGCCAGCAGCGCTGAAAAACGGTATGGCTACACCTTC.

The chain employs TRBV14 and TRBJ1-6; possible D gene TRBD1, 5 bases. Trimming shortened V by 4 bases and J by 9 bases, and 13 bases separated the two germline ends. CDR1 SGHDN and CDR2 FVKESK come from the germline V gene. This CDR3 has 14 amino acids. The CDR3 is CASSLWGRSSPLHF. The CDR3 nucleotides are TGTGCCAGCAGCCTCTGGGGCAGGAGTTCACCCCTCCACTTT.

This clone was observed a single time. The rearrangement links TRBV5-4 to TRBJ1-6, with 8 positions matching TRBD1. Germline V lookup: CDR1 SGHNT, CDR2 YYREEE (reference sequence). The J segment lost 9 bases and the V segment lost 0 bases, leaving 5 bases of the junction unmatched. CDR3 size: 15 residues. The CDR3 spells CASSLAGTGGSPLHF. The CDR3 coding sequence is TGTGCCAGCAGCTTGGCCGGGACAGGCGGTTCACCCCTCCACTTT.

This rearrangement joins TRBV11-2 to TRBJ1-3, with D tentatively TRBD1 (6 bases). CDR1 is SGHAT and CDR2 is FQNNGV in the germline V gene. The CDR3 spans 14 residues. Trimming removed 5 bases from V and 0 bases from J, with 8 bases in between. Here the CDR3 reads CASSRDISGNTIYF. DNA for the CDR3: TGTGCCAGCAGCCGGGACATCTCTGGAAACACCATATATTTT.

The J gene is TRBJ2-1, the V gene TRBV7-2; 7 nucleotides align to TRBD2. CDR1 and CDR2 (germline): SGHTA, FQGNSA. With 5 bases clipped from V and 3 bases from J, the junction kept 7 bases outside the gene matches. The CDR3 loop spans 15 amino acids. In DNA form, the CDR3 reads TGTGCCAGCAGCGTCGCCGGGACTAACTACAATGAGCAGTTCTTC. It codes for CASSVAGTNYNEQFF.

The V call is TRBV11-2, the J call TRBJ2-1; D not resolved. Germline V gene sequence: CDR1 SGHAT, CDR2 FQNNGV. V shed 0 bases and J shed 4 bases, with 7 bases lying between them. This CDR3 spans 14 amino acids. CDR3 loop: CASSLDAVYNEQFF. In DNA, the CDR3 is TGTGCCAGCAGCTTAGATGCAGTATACAATGAGCAGTTCTTC. Based on the CDR3 plus reference TRBV11-2 and TRBJ2-1, the full variable domain is EAGVAQSPRYKIIEKRQSVAFWCNPISGHATLYWYQQILGQGPKLLIQFQNNGVVDDSQLPKDRFSAERLKGVDSTLKIQPAKLEDSAVYLCASSLDAVYNEQFFGPGTRLTVL.

The chain links TRBV4-3 to TRBJ2-2; 11 positions match TRBD2. After removal of 4 bases from V and 1 base from J, the junction contained 8 bases not matched to a gene. Germline V CDR1 and CDR2: LGHNA, YSLEER. The CDR3 length is 18 residues. The CDR3 sequence is CASSRELAGGWNTGELFF. As DNA, the CDR3 is TGCGCCAGCAGCCGAGAGCTAGCGGGGGGTTGGAACACCGGGGAGCTGTTTTTT.

With respect to this clone: The junction and the germline gene differ at one end; a read error may be behind it. The gene calls are TRBV27 and TRBJ1-5; a weak D match, TRBD1 (6 bases). CDR1 and CDR2 from the germline V gene are MNHEY and SMNVEV (reference sequence). The length of the CDR3 is 15 residues. The CDR3 coding sequence is TGTGCCGGCAGTTTATCGAGGACAGGCAATCAGCCCCAGCATTTT. Its translation is CAGSLSRTGNQPQHF.

A single count supports this clone. The gene calls are TRBV7-2 and TRBJ1-1; 7 positions match TRBD1. The V gene's germline CDR1 is SGHTA and CDR2 FQGNSA. This CDR3 contains 16 residues. The V and J ends lost 1 base and 0 bases, in that order; junction bases with no gene match: 5. CDR3 in DNA: TGTGCCAGCAGCTTAGATTCAGGGGGTATGAACACTGAAGCTTTCTTT. Translation gives CASSLDSGGMNTEAFF. Variable domain in full (rest from reference TRBV7-2 and TRBJ1-1): GAGVSQSPSNKVTEKGKDVELRCDPISGHTALYWYRQSLGQGLEFLIYFQGNSAPDKSGLPSDRFSAERTGGSVSTLTIQRTQQEDSAVYLCASSLDSGGMNTEAFFGQGTRLTVV.

The V gene is TRBV4-2, the J gene TRBJ2-1; 10 nucleotides match TRBD2. There are 16 residues in the CDR3. The V and J ends lost 1 base and 8 bases, in that order; junction bases with no gene match: 8. Germline lookup yields CDR1 LGHNA and CDR2 YNFKEQ. CDR3 DNA sequence: TGTGCCAGCAGCCAAGGAAGGAGCGGGGGGGACGATGAGCAGTTCTTC. Encoded protein: CASSQGRSGGDDEQFF.

V and J are TRBV25-1 and TRBJ2-2; a weak D match, TRBD2 (5 bases). Trimming cost V 7 bases and J 0 bases, with 9 bases left between them. Germline V gene lookup returns CDR1 MGHDK and CDR2 SYGVNS. The CDR3 has 14 residues. The CDR3 DNA follows: TGTGCCAGCAAAACCGGGACGAACACCGGGGAGCTGTTTTTT. It specifies CASKTGTNTGELFF.

This sequence joins TRBV5-1 and TRBJ1-2, with TRBD1 matching over 7 bases. This CDR3 is built from 14 residues. The germline CDR1 and CDR2 sequences are SGHRS and YFSETQ. V lost 6 bases and J lost 5; bases outside the gene matches: 10. CDR3 DNA: TGCGCCAGCACCGAGGCACAGGGGCGGTATGGCTACACCTTC. It translates to CASTEAQGRYGYTF.

This chain links TRBV20-1 with TRBJ2-7; possible D gene TRBD2, 5 bases. With 3 bases removed from V and 5 bases from J, the gap between germline ends came to 11 bases. Germline V gene data show CDR1 as DFQATT and CDR2 as SNEGSKA (reference sequence). The CDR3 spans 12 residues. The DNA for the CDR3 is TGCAGTGCTAGTCCAGGAGGAAACGAGCAGTACTTC. Encoded protein: CSASPGGNEQYF.

This clone was detected once. V gene TRBV9 combines with J gene TRBJ2-1, with TRBD2 identical over 11 bases. The CDR3 is 17 residues long. Germline V gene data show CDR1 as SGDLS and CDR2 as YYNGEE. V lost 7 bases, J lost 0 bases, and 9 bases stayed unmatched. The CDR3 here is CASGASGGFSSYNEQFF. For the CDR3, the DNA is TGTGCCAGCGGGGCTAGCGGGGGGTTCAGCTCCTACAATGAGCAGTTCTTC. Complete variable domain (other parts from reference TRBV9 and TRBJ2-1): DSGVTQTPKHLITATGQRVTLRCSPRSGDLSVYWYQQSLDQGLQFLIQYYNGEERAKGNILERFSAQQFPDLHSELNLSSLELGDSALYFCASGASGGFSSYNEQFFGPGTRLTVL.